This T cell receptor (beta chain) derives from a study of CD8 T cells in ankylosing spondylitis. Study-level points and caveats: Earlier reports found some motif variants in synovial fluid and blood in reactive arthritis. Apparently characteristic of ankylosing spondylitis blood was a TCR beta motif (roughly eight highly homologous variants).

At least ten counts were recorded for this clonotype. Its target is not known. The germline CDR1 and CDR2 sequences are SGHRS and YFSETQ. This CDR3 contains 15 residues. V gave up 1 base and J gave up 3 bases, with 13 bases separating them. TCRdb fed the 5' RACE reads into MiXCR, producing one record per CDR3 protein. The table includes under 55,000 distinct CDR3 sequences, 6.5% to 9% detected once. This TCR came from a female donor with ankylosing spondylitis or in good health (not recorded which). Sequenced sample: blood, either unsorted or a sorted T cell fraction (not recorded which). This rearrangement joins TRBV5-1 to TRBJ1-1; D may be TRBD1 (5 bases). In DNA form, the CDR3 reads TGCGCCAGCAGCTTGTTAGGGGCGGAAGACACTGAAGCTTTCTTT. The encoded protein is CASSLLGAEDTEAFF.